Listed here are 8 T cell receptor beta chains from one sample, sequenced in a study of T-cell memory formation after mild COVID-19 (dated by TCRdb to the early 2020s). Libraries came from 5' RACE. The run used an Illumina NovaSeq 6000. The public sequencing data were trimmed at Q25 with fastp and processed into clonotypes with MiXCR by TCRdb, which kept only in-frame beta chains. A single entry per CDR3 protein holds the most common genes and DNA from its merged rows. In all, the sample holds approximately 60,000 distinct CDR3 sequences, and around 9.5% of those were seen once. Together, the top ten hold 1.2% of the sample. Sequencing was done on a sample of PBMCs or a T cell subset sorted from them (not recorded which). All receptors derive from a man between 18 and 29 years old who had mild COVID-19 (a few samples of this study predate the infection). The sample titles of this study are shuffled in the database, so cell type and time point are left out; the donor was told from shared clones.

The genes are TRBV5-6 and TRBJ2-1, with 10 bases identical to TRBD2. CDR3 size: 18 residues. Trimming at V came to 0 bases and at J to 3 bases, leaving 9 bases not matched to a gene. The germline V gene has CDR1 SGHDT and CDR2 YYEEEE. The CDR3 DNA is TGTGCCAGCAGCTTGGGTTTAGCGGGGGGAACGGGCTACAATGAGCAGTTCTTC. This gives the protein CASSLGLAGGTGYNEQFF.

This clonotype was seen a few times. The CDR3 here is CASRGSLAKNIQYF. CDR3 in DNA: TGTGCCAGCAGGGGATCGTTAGCCAAAAACATTCAGTACTTC. The chain recombines TRBV27 with TRBJ2-4; the D is unclear. The CDR3 totals 14 residues. In germline, CDR1 is MNHEY, CDR2 SMNVEV (reference sequence). V was shortened by 6 bases and J by 0 bases, with 9 bases between the two germline ends.

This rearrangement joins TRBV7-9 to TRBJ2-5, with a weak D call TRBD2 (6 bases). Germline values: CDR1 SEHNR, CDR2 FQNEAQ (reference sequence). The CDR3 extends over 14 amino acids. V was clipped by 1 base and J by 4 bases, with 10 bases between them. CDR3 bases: TGTGCCAGCAGCTTAGGTGGGGGAGGAGAGACCCAGTACTTC. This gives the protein CASSLGGGGETQYF. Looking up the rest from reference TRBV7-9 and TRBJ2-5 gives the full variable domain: DTGVSQNPRHKITKRGQNVTFRCDPISEHNRLYWYRQTLGQGPEFLTYFQNEAQLEKSRLLSDRFSAERPKGSFSTLEIQRTEQGDSAMYLCASSLGGGGETQYFGPGTRLLVL.

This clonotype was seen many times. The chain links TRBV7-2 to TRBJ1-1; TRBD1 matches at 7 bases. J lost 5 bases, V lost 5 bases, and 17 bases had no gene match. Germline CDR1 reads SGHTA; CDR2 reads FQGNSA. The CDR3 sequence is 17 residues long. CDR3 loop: CASSPRTGRLVGTEAFF. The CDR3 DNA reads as TGTGCCAGCAGCCCGCGGACAGGACGTTTAGTGGGGACTGAAGCTTTCTTT.

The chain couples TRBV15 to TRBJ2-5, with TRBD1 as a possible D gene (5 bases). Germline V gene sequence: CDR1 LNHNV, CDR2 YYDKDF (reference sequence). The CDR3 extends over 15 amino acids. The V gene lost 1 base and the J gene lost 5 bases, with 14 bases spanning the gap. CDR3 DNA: TGTGCCACCAGCAGAGCAGGGTCCGGTCGGGAGACCCAGTACTTC. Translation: CATSRAGSGRETQYF.

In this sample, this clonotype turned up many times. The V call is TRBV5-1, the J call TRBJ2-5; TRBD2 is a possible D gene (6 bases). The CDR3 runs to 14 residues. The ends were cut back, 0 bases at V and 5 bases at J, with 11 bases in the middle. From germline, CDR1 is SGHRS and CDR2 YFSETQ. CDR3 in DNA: TGCGCCAGCAGCTTGGCCGTTCTAGCGGAGACCCAGTACTTC. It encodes CASSLAVLAETQYF.

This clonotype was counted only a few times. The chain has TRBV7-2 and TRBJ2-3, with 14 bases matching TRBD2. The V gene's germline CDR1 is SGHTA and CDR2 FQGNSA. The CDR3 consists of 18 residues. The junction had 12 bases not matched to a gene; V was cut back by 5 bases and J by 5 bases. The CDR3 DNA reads TGTGCCAGCAGCGGAGGGACTAGCGGGGGCCTAAGAAGAGATACGCAGTATTTT. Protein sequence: CASSGGTSGGLRRDTQYF.

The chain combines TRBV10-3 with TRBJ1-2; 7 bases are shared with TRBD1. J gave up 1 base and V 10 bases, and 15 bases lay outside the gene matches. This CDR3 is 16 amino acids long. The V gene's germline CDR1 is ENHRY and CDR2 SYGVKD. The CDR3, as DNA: TGTGCCACAGACGGGGACGGACAGGCACTTAACTATGGCTACACCTTC. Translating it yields CATDGDGQALNYGYTF.